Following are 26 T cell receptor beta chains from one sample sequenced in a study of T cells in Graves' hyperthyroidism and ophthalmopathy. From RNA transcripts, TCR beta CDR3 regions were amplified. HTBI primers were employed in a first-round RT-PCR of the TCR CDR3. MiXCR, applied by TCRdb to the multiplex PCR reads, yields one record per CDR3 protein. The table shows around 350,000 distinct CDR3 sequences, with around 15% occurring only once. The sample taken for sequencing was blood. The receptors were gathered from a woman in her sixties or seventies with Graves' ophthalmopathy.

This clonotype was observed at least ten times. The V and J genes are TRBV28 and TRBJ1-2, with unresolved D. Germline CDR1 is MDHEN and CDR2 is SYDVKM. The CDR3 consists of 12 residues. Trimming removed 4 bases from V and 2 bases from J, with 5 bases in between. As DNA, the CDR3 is TGTGCCAGCAGTTCTGGGAACTATGGCTACACCTTC. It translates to CASSSGNYGYTF.

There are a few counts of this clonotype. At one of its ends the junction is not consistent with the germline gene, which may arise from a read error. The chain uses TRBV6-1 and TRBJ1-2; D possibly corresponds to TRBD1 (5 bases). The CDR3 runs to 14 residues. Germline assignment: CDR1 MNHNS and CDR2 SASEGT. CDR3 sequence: CVSSPGPLNYGYTF. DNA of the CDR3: TGTGTCAGCAGTCCGGGACCCTTAAACTATGGCTACACCTTC.

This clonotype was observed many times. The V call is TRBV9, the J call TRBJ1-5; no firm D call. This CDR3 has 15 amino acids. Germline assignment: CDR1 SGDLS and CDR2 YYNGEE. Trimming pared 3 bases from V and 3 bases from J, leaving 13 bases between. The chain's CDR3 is CASSANPGSNQPQHF. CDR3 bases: TGTGCCAGCAGCGCCAATCCGGGGTCCAATCAGCCCCAGCATTTT.

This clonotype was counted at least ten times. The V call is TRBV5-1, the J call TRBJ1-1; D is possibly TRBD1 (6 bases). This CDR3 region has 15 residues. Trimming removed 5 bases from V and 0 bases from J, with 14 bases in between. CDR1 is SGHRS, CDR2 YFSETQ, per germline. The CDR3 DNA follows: TGCGCCAGCAGGGTCGGGGGGCGATTGAACACTGAAGCTTTCTTT. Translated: CASRVGGRLNTEAFF.

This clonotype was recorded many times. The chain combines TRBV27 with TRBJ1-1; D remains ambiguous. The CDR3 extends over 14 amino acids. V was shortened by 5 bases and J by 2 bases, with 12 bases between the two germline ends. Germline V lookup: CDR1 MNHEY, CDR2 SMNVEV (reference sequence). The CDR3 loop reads CASSKTSGNTEAFF. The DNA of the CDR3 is TGTGCCAGCAGTAAGACCAGCGGCAACACTGAAGCTTTCTTT.

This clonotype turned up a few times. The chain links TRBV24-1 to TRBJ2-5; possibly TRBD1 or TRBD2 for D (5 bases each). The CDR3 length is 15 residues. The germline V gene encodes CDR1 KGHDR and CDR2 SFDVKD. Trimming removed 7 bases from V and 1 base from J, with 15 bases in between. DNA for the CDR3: TGTGCCACCAGCAAAGGGACGGTCACCCAAGAGACCCAGTACTTC. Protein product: CATSKGTVTQETQYF.

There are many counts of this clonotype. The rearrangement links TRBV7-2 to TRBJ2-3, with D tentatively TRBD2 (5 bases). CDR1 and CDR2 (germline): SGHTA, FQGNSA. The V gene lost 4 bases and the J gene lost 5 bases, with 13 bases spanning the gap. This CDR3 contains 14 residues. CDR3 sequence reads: CASSSDSARDTQYF. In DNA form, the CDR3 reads TGTGCCAGCAGCTCGGACTCAGCGCGAGATACGCAGTATTTT. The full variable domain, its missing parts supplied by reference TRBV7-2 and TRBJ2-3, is GAGVSQSPSNKVTEKGKDVELRCDPISGHTALYWYRQSLGQGLEFLIYFQGNSAPDKSGLPSDRFSAERTGGSVSTLTIQRTQQEDSAVYLCASSSDSARDTQYFGPGTRLTVL.

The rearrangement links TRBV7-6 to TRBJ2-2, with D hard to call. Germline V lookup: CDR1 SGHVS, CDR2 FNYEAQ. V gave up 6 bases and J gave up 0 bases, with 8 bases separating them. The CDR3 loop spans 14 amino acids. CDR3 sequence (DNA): TGTGCCAGCAGAACCCCCACGAACACCGGGGAGCTGTTTTTT. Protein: CASRTPTNTGELFF. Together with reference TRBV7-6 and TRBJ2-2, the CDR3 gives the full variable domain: GAGVSQSPRYKVTKRGQDVALRCDPISGHVSLYWYRQALGQGPEFLTYFNYEAQQDKSGLPNDRFSAERPEGSISTLTIQRTEQRDSAMYRCASRTPTNTGELFFGEGSRLTVL.

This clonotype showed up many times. The CDR3 region is CASVDTYSNQPQHF. The CDR3 DNA follows: TGTGCCAGCGTGGACACCTATAGCAATCAGCCCCAGCATTTT. V and J are TRBV2 and TRBJ1-5, with TRBD1 as a possible D gene (5 bases). The CDR3 is 14 amino acids. V gave up 8 bases and J gave up 0 bases, with 11 bases separating them. The V gene's germline CDR1 is SNHLY and CDR2 FYNNEI.

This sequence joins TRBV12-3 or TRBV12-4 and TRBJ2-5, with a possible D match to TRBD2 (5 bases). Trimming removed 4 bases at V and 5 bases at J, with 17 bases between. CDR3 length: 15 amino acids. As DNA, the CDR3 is TGTGCCAGCAGTTCGGAACTAGTTTTCCGGGAGACCCAGTACTTC. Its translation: CASSSELVFRETQYF.

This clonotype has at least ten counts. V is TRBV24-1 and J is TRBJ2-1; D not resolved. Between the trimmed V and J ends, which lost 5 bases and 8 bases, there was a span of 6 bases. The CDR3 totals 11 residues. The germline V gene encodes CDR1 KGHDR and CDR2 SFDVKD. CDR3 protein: CATSGQDEQFF. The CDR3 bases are TGTGCCACCAGTGGCCAGGATGAGCAGTTCTTC.

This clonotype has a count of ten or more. The CDR3 region is CASRITTGSFGYTF. CDR3 DNA sequence: TGTGCCAGCAGGATCACAACAGGGAGCTTTGGCTACACCTTC. The genes are TRBV5-5 and TRBJ1-2, with D maybe TRBD1 (6 bases). Trimming pared 5 bases from V and 7 bases from J, leaving 18 bases between. The CDR3 runs to 14 residues. Germline V CDR1 and CDR2: SGHKS, YYEKEE (reference sequence).

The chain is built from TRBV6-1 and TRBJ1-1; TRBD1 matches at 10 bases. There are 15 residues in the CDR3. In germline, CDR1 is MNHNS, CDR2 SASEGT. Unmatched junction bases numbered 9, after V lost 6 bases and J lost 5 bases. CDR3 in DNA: TGTGCCAGCAGCTCCCCCGGGACAGGGGTAACTGAAGCTTTCTTT. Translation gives CASSSPGTGVTEAFF.

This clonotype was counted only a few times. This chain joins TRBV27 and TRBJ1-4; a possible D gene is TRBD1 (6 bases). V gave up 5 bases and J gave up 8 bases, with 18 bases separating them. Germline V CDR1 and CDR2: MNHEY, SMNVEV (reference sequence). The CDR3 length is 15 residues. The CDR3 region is CASSQTGPPYEKLFF. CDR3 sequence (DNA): TGTGCCAGCAGTCAAACAGGGCCCCCATACGAAAAACTGTTTTTT.

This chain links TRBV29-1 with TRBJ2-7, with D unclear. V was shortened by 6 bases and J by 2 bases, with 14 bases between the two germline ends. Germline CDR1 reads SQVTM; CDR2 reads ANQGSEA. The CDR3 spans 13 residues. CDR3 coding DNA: TGCAGCGTCACGGACCGGTACGCCTACGAGCAGTACTTC. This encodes CSVTDRYAYEQYF.

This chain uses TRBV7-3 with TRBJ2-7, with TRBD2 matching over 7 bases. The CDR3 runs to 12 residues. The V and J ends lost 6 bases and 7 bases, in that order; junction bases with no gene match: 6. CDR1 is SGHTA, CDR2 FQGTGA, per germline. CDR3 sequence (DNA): TGTGCCAGCAGTTACTACGGGGGGGAGCAGTACTTC. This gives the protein CASSYYGGEQYF.

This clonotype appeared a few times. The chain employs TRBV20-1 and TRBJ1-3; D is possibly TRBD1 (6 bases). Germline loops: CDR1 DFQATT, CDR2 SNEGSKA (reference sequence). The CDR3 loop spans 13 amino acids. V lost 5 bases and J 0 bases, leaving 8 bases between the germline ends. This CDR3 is CSARTVSGNTIYF. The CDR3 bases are TGCAGTGCTCGGACAGTCTCTGGAAACACCATATATTTT.

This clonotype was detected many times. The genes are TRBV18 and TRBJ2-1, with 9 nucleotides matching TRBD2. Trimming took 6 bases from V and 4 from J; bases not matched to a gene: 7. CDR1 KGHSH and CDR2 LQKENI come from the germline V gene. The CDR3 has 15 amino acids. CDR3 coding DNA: TGTGCCAGCTCCTTGAGACTAGCGGAGTACAATGAGCAGTTCTTC. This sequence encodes CASSLRLAEYNEQFF.

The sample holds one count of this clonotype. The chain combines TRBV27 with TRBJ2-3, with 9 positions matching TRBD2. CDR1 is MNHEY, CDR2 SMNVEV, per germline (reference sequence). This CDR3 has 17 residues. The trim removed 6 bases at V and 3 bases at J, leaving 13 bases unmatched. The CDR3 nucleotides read TGTGCCAGCAGCCAAGGGGGGGGGCTAGCGGGGACAGATACGCAGTATTTT. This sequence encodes CASSQGGGLAGTDTQYF.

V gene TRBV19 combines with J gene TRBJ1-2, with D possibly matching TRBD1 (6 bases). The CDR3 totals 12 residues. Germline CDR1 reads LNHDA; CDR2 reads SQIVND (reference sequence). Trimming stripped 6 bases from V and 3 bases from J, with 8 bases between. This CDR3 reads CASRGQYYGYTF. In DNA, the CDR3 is TGTGCCAGTAGAGGACAGTACTATGGCTACACCTTC.

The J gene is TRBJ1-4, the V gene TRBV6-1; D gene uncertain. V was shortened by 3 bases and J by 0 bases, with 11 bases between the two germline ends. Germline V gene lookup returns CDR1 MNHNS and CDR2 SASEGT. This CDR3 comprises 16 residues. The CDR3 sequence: CASSERPSATNEKLFF. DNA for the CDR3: TGTGCCAGCAGTGAGCGTCCAAGTGCAACTAATGAAAAACTGTTTTTT.

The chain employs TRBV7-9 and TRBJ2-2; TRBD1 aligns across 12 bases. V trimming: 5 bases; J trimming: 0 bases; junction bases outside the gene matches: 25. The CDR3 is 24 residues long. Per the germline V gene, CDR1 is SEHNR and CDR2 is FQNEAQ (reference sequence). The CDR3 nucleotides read TGTGCCAGCAGCGTACCCCGGGACAGGGGGCGAGACGGTAGCGGACGCCCGAACACCGGGGAGCTGTTTTTT. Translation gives CASSVPRDRGRDGSGRPNTGELFF.

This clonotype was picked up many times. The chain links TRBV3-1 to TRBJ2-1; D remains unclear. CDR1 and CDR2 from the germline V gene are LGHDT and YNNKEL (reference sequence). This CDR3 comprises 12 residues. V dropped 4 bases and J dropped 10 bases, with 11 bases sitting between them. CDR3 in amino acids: CASSLPRTEQFF. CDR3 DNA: TGTGCCAGCAGCCTCCCCCGTACCGAGCAGTTCTTC.

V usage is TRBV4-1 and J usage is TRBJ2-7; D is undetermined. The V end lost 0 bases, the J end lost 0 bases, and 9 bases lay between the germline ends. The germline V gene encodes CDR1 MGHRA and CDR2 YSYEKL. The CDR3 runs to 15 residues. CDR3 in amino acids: CASSQEKGRSYEQYF. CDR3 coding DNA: TGCGCCAGCAGCCAAGAGAAGGGCCGCTCCTACGAGCAGTACTTC.

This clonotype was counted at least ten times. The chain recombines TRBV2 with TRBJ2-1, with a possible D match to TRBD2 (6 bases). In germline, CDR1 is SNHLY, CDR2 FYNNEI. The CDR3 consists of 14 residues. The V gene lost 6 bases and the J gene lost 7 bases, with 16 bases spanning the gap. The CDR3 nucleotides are TGTGCCAGCAGCGTAGCGGCCGAGGGAAATGAGCAGTTCTTC. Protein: CASSVAAEGNEQFF.

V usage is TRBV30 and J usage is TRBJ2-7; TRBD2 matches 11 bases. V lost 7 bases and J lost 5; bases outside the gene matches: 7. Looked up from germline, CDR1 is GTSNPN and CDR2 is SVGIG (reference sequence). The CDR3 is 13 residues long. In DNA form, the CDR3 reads TGTGCCTTCACTAGCGGGAGTATGAACGAGCAGTACTTC. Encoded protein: CAFTSGSMNEQYF.